This TCR beta chain was captured by sequencing in a study of graft-versus-host responses after intestinal transplantation. CDR1 and CDR2 from the germline V gene are MNHEY and SVGAGI. There are 15 residues in the CDR3. The ends lost 7 bases at V and 2 bases at J; junction bases unmatched: 10. Sequenced by immunoSEQ multiplex PCR; TCRdb stores in-frame clones only, minus some. The sample lists more than 20,000 clones, over 65% seen once, with roughly 1.1% in the top ten. This chain links TRBV6-5 with TRBJ2-5; 7 nucleotides agree with TRBD1. This TCR came from a human patient who received an intestinal transplant, so some T cells may come from the graft donor. The sample in question was PBMCs, obtained approximately four weeks after intestinal transplant. CDR3 in DNA: TGTGCCAGCAAACTATTGAGGGACAGACAAGAGACCCAGTACTTC. The encoded protein is CASKLLRDRQETQYF.